Listed below are T cell receptor beta chains from one sample, sequenced in a study of blood T cell repertoires in COVID-19. Method: immunoSEQ multiplex PCR; TCRdb's copy keeps in-frame clones and lacks some. Seen here are 200,000 to 250,000 clones, about 78% observed once, and the top ten hold over 7%. The sample comprised peripheral blood. The receptors shown here come from a woman in her seventies with acute or convalescent COVID-19. Each CDR3 is given with its conserved first and last residue. The D gene is left open where the match is weak. Not all rows give a size; the values are once, few, many and, for expanded clones, a class.

j_gene,d_gene,abundance,v_gene,CDR3aa,CDR3nt
TRBJ1-1,NA,few,TRBV3-1/TRBV3-2,CASTPSVEANTEAFF,TGTGCCAGCACTCCCTCTGTGGAGGCGAACACTGAAGCTTTCTTT
TRBJ1-5,NA,NA,TRBV5-4,CASSVGTGRNQPQHF,TGTGCCAGCAGCGTCGGCACAGGGAGAAATCAGCCCCAGCATTTT
TRBJ1-4,NA,NA,TRBV18,CASSRAREEKLFF,TGTGCCAGCTCCAGGGCTAGGGAAGAAAAACTGTTTTTT
TRBJ2-3,TRBD2,NA,TRBV2,CASSPLGLAGADTQYF,TGTGCCAGCAGTCCCCTAGGACTAGCGGGGGCAGATACGCAGTATTTT
TRBJ2-1,NA,NA,TRBV2,CASTRVEGNEQFF,TGTGCCAGCACTCGGGTTGAGGGCAATGAGCAGTTCTTC
TRBJ2-3,TRBD2,NA,TRBV4-1,CASSQGSTSGGDTQYF,TGCGCCAGCAGCCAAGGGTCGACTAGCGGGGGCGATACGCAGTATTTT
TRBJ2-5,NA,once,TRBV6-2/TRBV6-3,CASSGQIQETQYF,TGTGCCAGCAGCGGACAGATCCAAGAGACCCAGTACTTC
TRBJ2-7,TRBD1,few,TRBV6-5,CASGGRGQGADEQYF,TGTGCCAGCGGGGGCCGTGGGCAGGGGGCGGACGAGCAGTACTTC
TRBJ2-1,NA,NA,TRBV14,CASSPTTGSYNEQFF,TGTGCCAGCAGCCCTACGACAGGCTCCTACAATGAGCAGTTCTTC
TRBJ1-1,NA,NA,TRBV3-1/TRBV3-2,CASSRRGGKEAFF,TGTGCCAGCAGCCGCCGGGGGGGTAAAGAAGCTTTCTTT
TRBJ2-2,NA,many,TRBV6-5,CASSSPVAGTGELFF,TGTGCCAGCAGTTCCCCCGTTGCGGGGACCGGGGAGCTGTTTTTT
TRBJ2-1,NA,NA,TRBV25-1,CASHPGRSSYNEQFF,TGTGCCAGCCACCCGGGTAGGAGCTCCTACAATGAGCAGTTCTTC
TRBJ2-1,TRBD2,NA,TRBV4-1,CASSQEERGGPSEQFF,TGCGCCAGCAGCCAAGAAGAGCGGGGGGGCCCAAGTGAGCAGTTCTTC
TRBJ2-7,NA,NA,TRBV7-8,CASSLTWTGNSEQYF,TGTGCCAGCAGCTTAACCTGGACGGGGAACAGCGAGCAGTACTTC
TRBJ1-1,TRBD1,few,TRBV13,CASSLVRVLGQGSLQAFF,TGTGCCAGCAGCTTAGTGCGGGTTTTGGGACAGGGGTCGTTGCAAGCTTTCTTT
TRBJ2-5,TRBD1,NA,TRBV18,CASSQTGGEETQYF,TGTGCCAGCTCACAAACAGGGGGCGAGGAGACCCAGTACTTC
TRBJ2-5,TRBD1,few,TRBV9,CASSFNRGIGQETQYF,TGTGCCAGCAGCTTTAACAGGGGTATCGGGCAAGAGACCCAGTACTTC
TRBJ1-3,TRBD1,few,TRBV9,CASSVGGTAGNTIYF,TGTGCCAGCAGCGTAGGTGGGACAGCTGGAAACACCATATATTTT
TRBJ2-5,NA,NA,TRBV15,CATGQTRWGKTQYF,TGTGCCACCGGTCAGACTAGGTGGGGAAAGACCCAGTACTTC
TRBJ1-6,TRBD1,NA,TRBV7-8,CASSLATGPVTPLHF,TGTGCCAGCAGCTTAGCGACAGGGCCGGTGACACCCCTCCACTTT
TRBJ2-7,NA,NA,TRBV10-1,CASSGADSYEQYF,TGCGCCAGCAGTGGGGCCGATTCCTACGAGCAGTACTTC
TRBJ2-7,TRBD2,NA,TRBV7-2,CASSTTSGGLAYEQYF,TGTGCCAGCAGCACCACTAGCGGGGGGCTCGCCTACGAGCAGTACTTC
TRBJ1-3,NA,NA,TRBV18,CASSGPGQGGNTIYF,TGTGCCAGCTCCGGTCCCGGCCAGGGGGGAAACACCATATATTTT
TRBJ1-2,NA,many,TRBV11-2,CASSLDLRGGGYTF,TGTGCCAGCAGCTTAGATCTGAGGGGAGGAGGCTACACCTTC
TRBJ2-7,TRBD2,few,TRBV28,CASSGGGYEQYF,TGTGCCAGCAGTGGGGGAGGGTACGAGCAGTACTTC
TRBJ2-3,TRBD1,NA,TRBV10-1,CASSEGTASTDTQYF,TGCGCCAGCAGTGAGGGGACAGCCTCCACAGATACGCAGTATTTT
TRBJ1-1,NA,few,TRBV2,CASSETRGGTEAFF,TGTGCCAGCAGTGAAACACGGGGGGGTACTGAAGCTTTCTTT
TRBJ2-3,TRBD2,once,TRBV18,CASSPPGTSGGSSTDTQYF,TGTGCCAGCTCACCACCCGGGACTAGCGGGGGCTCTAGCACAGATACGCAGTATTTT
TRBJ2-7,NA,once,TRBV7-9,CASSLSYRAEDEQYF,TGTGCCAGCAGCTTATCATACAGGGCGGAGGACGAGCAGTACTTC
TRBJ2-7,TRBD1,NA,TRBV7-8,CASRPDRGEQYF,TGTGCCAGCAGACCCGACAGGGGCGAGCAGTACTTC
TRBJ2-7,NA,once,TRBV29-1,CSAFLGASEQYF,TGCAGCGCTTTCTTGGGAGCCTCCGAGCAGTACTTC
TRBJ1-4,TRBD1,NA,TRBV4-3,CASSRDRGREKLFF,TGCGCCAGCAGCCGTGACAGGGGGCGCGAAAAACTGTTTTTT
TRBJ1-5,NA,NA,TRBV19,CASSIGQAGQPQHF,TGTGCCAGTAGTATCGGCCAGGCGGGTCAGCCCCAGCATTTT
TRBJ2-1,NA,NA,TRBV7-2,CASSLRDWGPNEQFF,TGTGCCAGCAGCCTTAGGGATTGGGGGCCCAATGAGCAGTTCTTC
TRBJ2-7,NA,once,TRBV7-8,CASSLSRGPYEQYF,TGTGCCAGCAGCTTATCAAGGGGTCCCTACGAGCAGTACTTC
TRBJ2-2,NA,NA,TRBV24-1,CATSDHTGSPTGELFF,TGTGCCACCAGTGACCACACCGGGTCCCCCACCGGGGAGCTGTTTTTT
TRBJ2-7,TRBD1,NA,TRBV4-3,CASSLQQGPSSYEQYF,TGCGCCAGCAGCCTCCAACAGGGGCCTAGCTCCTACGAGCAGTACTTC
TRBJ1-6,NA,NA,TRBV18,CASSPDAGGASPLHF,TGTGCCAGCTCACCAGACGCGGGGGGGGCATCACCCCTCCACTTT
TRBJ1-4,NA,NA,TRBV5-1,CASSLEGNNEKLFF,TGCGCCAGCAGCTTGGAGGGGAATAATGAAAAACTGTTTTTT
TRBJ1-1,NA,NA,TRBV6-5,CASREDRTEAFF,TGTGCCAGCAGGGAGGATAGGACTGAAGCTTTCTTT
TRBJ2-5,NA,NA,TRBV15,CATSRDRGIQETQYF,TGTGCCACCAGCAGAGATCGGGGAATCCAAGAGACCCAGTACTTC
TRBJ2-5,TRBD2,NA,TRBV25-1,CASSESGLAGGSETQYF,TGTGCCAGCAGTGAATCTGGGCTAGCGGGGGGATCAGAGACCCAGTACTTC
TRBJ1-2,NA,NA,TRBV5-8,CASRDKRNYGYTF,TGTGCCAGCAGGGACAAACGGAACTATGGCTACACCTTC
TRBJ2-3,TRBD2,NA,TRBV7-2,CASRKFPGLAGGNPDTQYF,TGTGCCAGCAGGAAATTCCCGGGACTAGCGGGGGGCAACCCAGATACGCAGTATTTT
TRBJ2-1,TRBD2,NA,TRBV5-1,CASSLSAGSNEQFF,TGCGCCAGCAGTTTATCAGCGGGGTCAAATGAGCAGTTCTTC
TRBJ2-3,TRBD2,NA,TRBV9,CASTVGGGVTDTQYF,TGTGCCAGCACCGTGGGCGGGGGGGTCACAGATACGCAGTATTTT
TRBJ1-6,TRBD1,NA,TRBV7-9,CASSPRGNNSPLHF,TGTGCCAGCAGCCCCAGGGGGAATAATTCACCCCTCCACTTT
TRBJ2-1,TRBD1,NA,TRBV24-1,CATSDWGQGVSYNEQFF,TGTGCCACCAGTGATTGGGGACAGGGGGTTTCCTACAATGAGCAGTTCTTC
TRBJ2-5,TRBD2,few,TRBV10-2,CASSELLAGGLRETQYF,TGCGCCAGCAGTGAGTTGCTAGCGGGGGGGCTCAGAGAGACCCAGTACTTC
TRBJ1-6,NA,NA,TRBV12-3/TRBV12-4,CASRRGFDSPLHF,TGTGCCAGCAGGCGGGGGTTTGATTCACCCCTCCACTTT